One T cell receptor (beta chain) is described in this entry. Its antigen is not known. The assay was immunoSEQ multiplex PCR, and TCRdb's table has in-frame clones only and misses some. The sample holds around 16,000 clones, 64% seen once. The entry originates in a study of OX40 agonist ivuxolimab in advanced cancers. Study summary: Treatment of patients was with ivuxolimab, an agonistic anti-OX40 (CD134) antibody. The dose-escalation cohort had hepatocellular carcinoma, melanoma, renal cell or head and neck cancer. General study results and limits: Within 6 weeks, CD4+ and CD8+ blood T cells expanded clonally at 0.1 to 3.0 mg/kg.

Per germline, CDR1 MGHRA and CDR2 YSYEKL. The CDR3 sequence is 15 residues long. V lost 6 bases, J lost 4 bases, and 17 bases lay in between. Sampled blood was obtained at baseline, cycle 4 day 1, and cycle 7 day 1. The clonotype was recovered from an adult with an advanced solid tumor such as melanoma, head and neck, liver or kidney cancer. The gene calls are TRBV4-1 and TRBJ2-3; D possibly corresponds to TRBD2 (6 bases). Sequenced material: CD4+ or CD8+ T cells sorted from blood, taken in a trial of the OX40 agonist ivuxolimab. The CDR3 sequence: CASSRLVWGADTQYF. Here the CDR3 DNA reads TGCGCCAGCAGTCGACTAGTCTGGGGGGCAGATACGCAGTATTTT.